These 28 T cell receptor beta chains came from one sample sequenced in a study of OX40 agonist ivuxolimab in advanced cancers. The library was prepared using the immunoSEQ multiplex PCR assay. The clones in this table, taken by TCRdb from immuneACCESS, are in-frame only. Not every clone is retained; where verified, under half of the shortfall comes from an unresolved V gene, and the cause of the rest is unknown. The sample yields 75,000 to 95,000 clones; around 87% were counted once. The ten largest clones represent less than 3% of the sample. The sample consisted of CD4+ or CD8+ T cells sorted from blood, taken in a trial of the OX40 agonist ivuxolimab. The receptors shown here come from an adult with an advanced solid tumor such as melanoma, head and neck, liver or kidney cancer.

The chain's CDR3 is CASSMFLTHTDTQYF. CDR3 nucleotide sequence: TGTGCCAGTAGTATGTTCCTCACCCACACAGATACGCAGTATTTT. This sequence joins TRBV19 and TRBJ2-3; D gene uncertain. Germline values: CDR1 LNHDA, CDR2 SQIVND (reference sequence). Trimming left V 3 bases short and J 2 bases short, with 12 bases between. CDR3 length: 15 amino acids.

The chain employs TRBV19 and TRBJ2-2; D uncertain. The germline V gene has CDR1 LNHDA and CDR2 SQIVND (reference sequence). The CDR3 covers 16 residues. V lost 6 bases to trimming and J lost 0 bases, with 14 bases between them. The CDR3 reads CASRRRTAPNTGELFF. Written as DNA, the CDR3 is TGTGCCAGTAGGAGACGGACCGCTCCGAACACCGGGGAGCTGTTTTTT.

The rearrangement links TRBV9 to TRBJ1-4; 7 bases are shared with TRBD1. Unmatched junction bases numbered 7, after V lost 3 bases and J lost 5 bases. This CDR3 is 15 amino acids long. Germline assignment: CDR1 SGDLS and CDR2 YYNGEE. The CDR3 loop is CASSEGQPRNEKLFF. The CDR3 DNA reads TGTGCCAGCAGCGAGGGACAGCCGAGGAATGAAAAACTGTTTTTT.

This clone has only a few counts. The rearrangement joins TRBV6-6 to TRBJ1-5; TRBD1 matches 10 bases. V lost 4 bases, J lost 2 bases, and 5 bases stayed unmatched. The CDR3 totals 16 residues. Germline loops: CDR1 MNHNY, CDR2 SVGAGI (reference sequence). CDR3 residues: CASSWVGTGGNQPQHF. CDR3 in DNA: TGTGCCAGCAGTTGGGTAGGGACAGGGGGCAATCAGCCCCAGCATTTT.

DNA for the CDR3: TGCGCCAGCCTCAGGGGGCCTAATGAAAAACTGTTTTTT. The encoded protein is CASLRGPNEKLFF. This chain uses TRBV10-2 with TRBJ1-4, with 8 bases matching TRBD1. The CDR3 sequence is 13 residues long. Germline lookup yields CDR1 WSHSY and CDR2 SAAADI. V was pared by 8 bases and J by 3 bases, with 2 bases of the junction left unmatched.

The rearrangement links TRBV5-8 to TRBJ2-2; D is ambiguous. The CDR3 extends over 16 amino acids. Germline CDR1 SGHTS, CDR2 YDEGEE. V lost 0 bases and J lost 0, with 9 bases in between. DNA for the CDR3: TGTGCCAGCAGCTTGGGTTCCGGAACGAACACCGGGGAGCTGTTTTTT. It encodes CASSLGSGTNTGELFF.

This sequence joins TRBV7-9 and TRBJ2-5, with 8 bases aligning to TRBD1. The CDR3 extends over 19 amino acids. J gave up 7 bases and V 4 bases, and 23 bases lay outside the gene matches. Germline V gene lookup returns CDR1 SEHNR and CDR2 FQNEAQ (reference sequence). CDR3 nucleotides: TGTGCCAGCAGCTCCAATCTCATTCCGGGACAGGTTTTTAGAACGACCCAGTACTTC. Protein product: CASSSNLIPGQVFRTTQYF.

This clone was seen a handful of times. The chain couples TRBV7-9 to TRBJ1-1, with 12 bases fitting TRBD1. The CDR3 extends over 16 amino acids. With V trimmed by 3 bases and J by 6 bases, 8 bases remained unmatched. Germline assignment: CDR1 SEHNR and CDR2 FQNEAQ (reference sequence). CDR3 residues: CASSFLGGQGAAEAFF. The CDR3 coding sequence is TGTGCCAGCAGCTTCTTAGGGGGACAGGGGGCCGCTGAAGCTTTCTTT.

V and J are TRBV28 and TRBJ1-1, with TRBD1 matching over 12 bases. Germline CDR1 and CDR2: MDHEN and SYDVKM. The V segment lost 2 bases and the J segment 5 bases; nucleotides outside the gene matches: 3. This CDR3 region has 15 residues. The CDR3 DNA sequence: TGTGCCAGCAGTTTAGGGGACAGGGGGCTAACTGAAGCTTTCTTT. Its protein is CASSLGDRGLTEAFF.

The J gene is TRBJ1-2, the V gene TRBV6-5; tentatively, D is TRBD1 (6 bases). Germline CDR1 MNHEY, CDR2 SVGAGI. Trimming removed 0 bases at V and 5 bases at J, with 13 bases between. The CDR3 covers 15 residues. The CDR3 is CASSYSDSAIYGYTF. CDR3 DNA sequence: TGTGCCAGCAGTTACTCGGACAGTGCGATTTATGGCTACACCTTC.

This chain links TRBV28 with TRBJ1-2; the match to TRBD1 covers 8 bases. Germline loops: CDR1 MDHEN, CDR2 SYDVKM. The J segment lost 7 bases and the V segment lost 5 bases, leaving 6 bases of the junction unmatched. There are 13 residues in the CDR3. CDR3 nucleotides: TGTGCCAGCAGTAAGGGACAGGCCACTGGCTACACCTTC. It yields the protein CASSKGQATGYTF.

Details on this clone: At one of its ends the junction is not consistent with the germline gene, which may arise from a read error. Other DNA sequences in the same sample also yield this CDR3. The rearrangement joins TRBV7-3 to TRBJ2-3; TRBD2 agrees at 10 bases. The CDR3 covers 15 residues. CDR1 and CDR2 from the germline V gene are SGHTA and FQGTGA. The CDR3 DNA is TGTGCCAGCAGCTTAAGACTAGCGGGCACAGATACACAGTATTTT. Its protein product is CASSLRLAGTDTQYF.

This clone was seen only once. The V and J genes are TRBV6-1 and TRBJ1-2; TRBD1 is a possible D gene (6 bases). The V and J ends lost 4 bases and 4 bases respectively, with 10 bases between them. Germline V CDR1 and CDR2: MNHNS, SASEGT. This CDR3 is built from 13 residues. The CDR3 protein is CASSGGQRYGYTF. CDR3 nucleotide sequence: TGTGCCAGCAGTGGCGGACAGCGCTATGGCTACACCTTC.

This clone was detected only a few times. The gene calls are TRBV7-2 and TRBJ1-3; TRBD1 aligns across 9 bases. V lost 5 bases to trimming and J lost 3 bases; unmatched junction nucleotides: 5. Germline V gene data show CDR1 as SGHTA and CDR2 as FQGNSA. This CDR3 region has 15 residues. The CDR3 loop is CASSRQGGSGNTIYF. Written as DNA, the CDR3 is TGTGCCAGCAGCCGACAGGGGGGCAGTGGAAACACCATATATTTT.

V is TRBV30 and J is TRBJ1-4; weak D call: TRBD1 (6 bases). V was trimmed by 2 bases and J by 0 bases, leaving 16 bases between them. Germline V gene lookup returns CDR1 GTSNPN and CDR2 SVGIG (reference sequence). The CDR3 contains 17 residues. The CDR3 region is CAWSNRDTTTTNEKLFF. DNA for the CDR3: TGTGCCTGGAGTAACCGGGACACAACTACAACTAATGAAAAACTGTTTTTT.

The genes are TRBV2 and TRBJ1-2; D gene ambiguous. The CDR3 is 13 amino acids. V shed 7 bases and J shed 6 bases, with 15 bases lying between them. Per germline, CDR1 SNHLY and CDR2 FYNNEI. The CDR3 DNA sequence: TGTGCCAGCAATTTAGGCCAGGTGAATGGCTACACCTTC. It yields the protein CASNLGQVNGYTF.

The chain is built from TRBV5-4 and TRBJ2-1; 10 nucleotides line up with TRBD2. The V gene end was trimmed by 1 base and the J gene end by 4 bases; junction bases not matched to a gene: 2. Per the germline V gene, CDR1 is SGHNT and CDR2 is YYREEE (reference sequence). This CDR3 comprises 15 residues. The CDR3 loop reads CASSLSGLAYNEQFF. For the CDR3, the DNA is TGTGCCAGCAGCTTGTCGGGACTAGCGTACAATGAGCAGTTCTTC.

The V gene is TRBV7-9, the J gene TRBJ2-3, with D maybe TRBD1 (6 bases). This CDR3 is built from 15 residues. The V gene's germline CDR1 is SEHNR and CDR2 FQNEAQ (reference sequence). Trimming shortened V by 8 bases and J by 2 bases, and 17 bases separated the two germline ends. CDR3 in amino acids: CASQNRDIFTDTQYF. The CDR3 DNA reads TGTGCCAGCCAAAACCGGGACATCTTCACAGATACGCAGTATTTT.

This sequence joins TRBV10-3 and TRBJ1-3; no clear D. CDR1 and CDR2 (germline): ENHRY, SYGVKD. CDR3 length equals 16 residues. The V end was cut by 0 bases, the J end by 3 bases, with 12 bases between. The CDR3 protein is CAISESTSKGGNTIYF. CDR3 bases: TGTGCCATCAGTGAGTCAACCAGCAAGGGTGGAAACACCATATATTTT.

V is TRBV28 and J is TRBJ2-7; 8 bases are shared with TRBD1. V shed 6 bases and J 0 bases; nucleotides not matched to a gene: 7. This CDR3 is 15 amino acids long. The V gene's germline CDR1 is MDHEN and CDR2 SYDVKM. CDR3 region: CASRTGQDSSYEQYV. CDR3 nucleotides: TGTGCCAGCAGGACGGGACAGGACAGCTCCTACGAGCAGTACGTC.

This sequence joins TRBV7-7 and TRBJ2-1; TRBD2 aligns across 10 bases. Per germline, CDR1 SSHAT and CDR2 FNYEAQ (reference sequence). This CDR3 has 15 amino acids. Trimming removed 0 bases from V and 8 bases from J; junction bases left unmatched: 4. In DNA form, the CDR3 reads TGTGCCAGCAGCTTAGCGGGGACTAGCGATCATGAGCAGTTCTTC. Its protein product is CASSLAGTSDHEQFF. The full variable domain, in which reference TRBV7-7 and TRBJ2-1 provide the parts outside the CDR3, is GAGVSQSPRYKVTKRGQDVTLRCDPISSHATLYWYQQALGQGPEFLTYFNYEAQPDKSGLPSDRFSAERPEGSISTLTIQRTEQRDSAMYRCASSLAGTSDHEQFFGPGTRLTVL.

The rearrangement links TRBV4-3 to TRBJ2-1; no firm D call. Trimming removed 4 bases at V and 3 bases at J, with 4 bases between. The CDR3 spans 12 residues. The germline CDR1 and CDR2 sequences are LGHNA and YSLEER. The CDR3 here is CASSPNYNEQFF. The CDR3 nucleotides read TGCGCCAGCAGCCCTAACTACAATGAGCAGTTCTTC.

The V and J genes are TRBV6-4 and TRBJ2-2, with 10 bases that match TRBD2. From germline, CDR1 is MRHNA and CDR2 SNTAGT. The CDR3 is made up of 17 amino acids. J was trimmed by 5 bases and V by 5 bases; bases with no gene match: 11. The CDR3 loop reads CASSSRLAGLRTGELFF. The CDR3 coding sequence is TGTGCCAGCAGTAGTCGACTAGCGGGCCTTCGAACCGGGGAGCTGTTTTTT.

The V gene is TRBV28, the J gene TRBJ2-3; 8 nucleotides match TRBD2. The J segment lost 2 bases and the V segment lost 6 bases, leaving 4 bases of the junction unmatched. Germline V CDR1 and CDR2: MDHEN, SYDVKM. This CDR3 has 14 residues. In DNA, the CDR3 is TGTGCCAGCAGCTACGGGAGGGCCACAGATACGCAGTATTTT. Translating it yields CASSYGRATDTQYF.

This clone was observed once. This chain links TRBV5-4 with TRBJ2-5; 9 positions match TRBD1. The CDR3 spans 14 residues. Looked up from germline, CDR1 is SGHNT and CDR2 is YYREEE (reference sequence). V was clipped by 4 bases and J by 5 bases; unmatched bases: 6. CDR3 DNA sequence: TGTGCCAGCAGCCCACAGGGGGCGGGGGAGACCCAGTACTTC. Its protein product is CASSPQGAGETQYF. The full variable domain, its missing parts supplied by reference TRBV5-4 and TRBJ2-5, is ETGVTQSPTHLIKTRGQQVTLRCSSQSGHNTVSWYQQALGQGPQFIFQYYREEENGRGNFPPRFSGLQFPNYSSELNVNALELDDSALYLCASSPQGAGETQYFGPGTRLLVL.

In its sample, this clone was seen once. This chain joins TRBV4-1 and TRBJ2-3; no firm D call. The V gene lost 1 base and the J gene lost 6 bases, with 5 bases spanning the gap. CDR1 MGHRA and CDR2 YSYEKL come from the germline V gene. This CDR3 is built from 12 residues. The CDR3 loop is CASSQVGDTQYF. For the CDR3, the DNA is TGCGCCAGCAGCCAAGTGGGGGATACGCAGTATTTT.

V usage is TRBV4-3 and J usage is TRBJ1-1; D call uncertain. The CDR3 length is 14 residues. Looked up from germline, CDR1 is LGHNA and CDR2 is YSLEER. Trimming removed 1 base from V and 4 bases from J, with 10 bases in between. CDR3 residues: CASSQAPGVTEAFF. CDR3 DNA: TGCGCCAGCAGCCAAGCTCCAGGCGTCACTGAAGCTTTCTTT.

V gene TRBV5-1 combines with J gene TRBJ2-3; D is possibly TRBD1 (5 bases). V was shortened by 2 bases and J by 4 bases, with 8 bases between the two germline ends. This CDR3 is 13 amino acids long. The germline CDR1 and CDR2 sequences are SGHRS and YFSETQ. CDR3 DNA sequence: TGCGCCAGCAGCTTCGACAGCCCAGATACGCAGTATTTT. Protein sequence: CASSFDSPDTQYF.